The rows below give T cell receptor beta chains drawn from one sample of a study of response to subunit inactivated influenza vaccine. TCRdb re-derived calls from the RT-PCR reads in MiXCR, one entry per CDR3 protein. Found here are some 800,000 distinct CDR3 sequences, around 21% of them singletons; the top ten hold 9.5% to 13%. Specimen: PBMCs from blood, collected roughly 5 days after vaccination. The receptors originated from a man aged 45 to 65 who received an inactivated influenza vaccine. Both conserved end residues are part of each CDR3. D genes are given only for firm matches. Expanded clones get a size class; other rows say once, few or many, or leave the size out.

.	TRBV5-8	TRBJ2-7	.	TGTGCCAGCAGCGCCGACAGCCCTTTGCAGTACTTC	CASSADSPLQYF
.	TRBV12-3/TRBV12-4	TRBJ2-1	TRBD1	TGTGCCAGCACCGGGACAGGGGGACCCTACAATGAGCAGTTCTTC	CASTGTGGPYNEQFF
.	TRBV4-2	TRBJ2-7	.	TGTGCCAGCAGCCAAGATGTGGGGCGAGACGAGCAGTACTTC	CASSQDVGRDEQYF
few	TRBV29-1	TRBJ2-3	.	TGCAGCGTTGAGAGTCAGGCTGGGGATACGCAGTATTTT	CSVESQAGDTQYF
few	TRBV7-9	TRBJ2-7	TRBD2	TGTGCCAGCAGCTTAGTCCCAGGGACTAGCGGTTACTACGAGCAGTACTTC	CASSLVPGTSGYYEQYF
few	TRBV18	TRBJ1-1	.	TGTGCCAGCTCACCCACAGGGACCCCGGACCAGGTTCCTTTCTTT	CASSPTGTPDQVPFF
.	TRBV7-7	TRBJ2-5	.	TGTGCCAGCAGCTTAAGGCAGCCCGGGGCCGGGACCCAGTACTTC	CASSLRQPGAGTQYF
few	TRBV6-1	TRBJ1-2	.	TGTGCCAGCAGTGAAGCGCTTGCGGGGGGAAGGTATGGCTACACCTTC	CASSEALAGGRYGYTF
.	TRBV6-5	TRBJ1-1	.	TGTGCCAGCAGTTACTCGATGGGGAACACTGAAGCTTTCTTT	CASSYSMGNTEAFF
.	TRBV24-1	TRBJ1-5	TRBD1	TGTGCCACCATTAGACAGGGTAGGGGTCAGCCCCAGCATTTT	CATIRQGRGQPQHF
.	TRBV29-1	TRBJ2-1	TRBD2	TGCAGCGTTGAAGGGACTAGCGGGTGGAGCTCCTACAATGAGCAGTTCTTC	CSVEGTSGWSSYNEQFF
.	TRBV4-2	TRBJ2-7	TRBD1	TGTGCCAGCAGCCAAGATCACAGGGGCTGGTACTACGAGCAGTACTTC	CASSQDHRGWYYEQYF
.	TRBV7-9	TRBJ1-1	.	TGTGCCAGCAGCTTGCCGGGGAGAGAGATTGAAGCTTTCTTT	CASSLPGREIEAFF
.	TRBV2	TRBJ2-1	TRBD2	TGTGCCAGCAGGGAGACTAGCGGGAATGCCCATGAGCAGTTCTTC	CASRETSGNAHEQFF
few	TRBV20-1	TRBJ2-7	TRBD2	TGCAGTGCTAGAGAAGTGACTAGCCGTTACTACGAGCAGTACTTC	CSAREVTSRYYEQYF
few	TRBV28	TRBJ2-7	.	TGTGCCAGCAGTTTCTCCATTGTCCTCGGTAGAAGTCACTACGAGCAGTACTTC	CASSFSIVLGRSHYEQYF
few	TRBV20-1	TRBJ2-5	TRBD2	TGCAGTGCGCTCCCTTTAGCGGGAGGTTACGAAGAGACCCAGTACTTC	CSALPLAGGYEETQYF
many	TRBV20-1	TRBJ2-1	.	TGCAGTGCTACTCTAGCGCTTTACAATGAGCAGTTCTTC	CSATLALYNEQFF
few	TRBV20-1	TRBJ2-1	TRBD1	TGCAGTGCCCTCGAGACAGGGGGCGGATACAATGAGCAGTTCTTC	CSALETGGGYNEQFF
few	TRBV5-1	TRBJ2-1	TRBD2	TGCGCCAGCAGCCTTAGCGGGAGTAAAAGCAATGAGCAGTTCTTC	CASSLSGSKSNEQFF
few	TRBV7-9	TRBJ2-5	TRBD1	TGTGCCAGCAGCCGAACAGGGGGCGTAGGAGAGACCCAGTACTTC	CASSRTGGVGETQYF
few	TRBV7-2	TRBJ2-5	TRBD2	TGTGCCAGCAGCTACCTTAGGGGAGGGGAGACCCAGTACTTC	CASSYLRGGETQYF
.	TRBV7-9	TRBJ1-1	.	TGTGCCAGCAGCCCAGGGGAAGCCCCAGAAGCTTTCTTT	CASSPGEAPEAFF
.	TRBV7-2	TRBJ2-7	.	TGTGCCAGCAGCATGCGTGGGGGAGCTGACTACGAGCAGTACTTC	CASSMRGGADYEQYF
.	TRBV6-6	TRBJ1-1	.	TGTGCCAGCAGTAGACGCGAGCGTGAAGCTTTCTTT	CASSRREREAFF
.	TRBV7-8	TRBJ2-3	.	TGTGCCAGCAGCTCGCAGGGTTTTGATACGCAGTATTTT	CASSSQGFDTQYF
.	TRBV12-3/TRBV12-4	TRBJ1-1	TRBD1	TGTGCCAGCGGGACAGTTCAAGCTTTCTTT	CASGTVQAFF
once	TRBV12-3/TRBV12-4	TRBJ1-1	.	TGTGCCAGCAGCCCGGGGGAACACCTAAACACTGAAGCTTTCTTT	CASSPGEHLNTEAFF
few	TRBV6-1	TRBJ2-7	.	TGTGCCAGCAAATCCCGAGGTACCGCAAGCTACGAGCAGTACTTC	CASKSRGTASYEQYF
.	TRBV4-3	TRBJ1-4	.	TGCGCCAGCAGCCAAGAGATGGGGGCGGGTGAAAAACTGTTTTTT	CASSQEMGAGEKLFF